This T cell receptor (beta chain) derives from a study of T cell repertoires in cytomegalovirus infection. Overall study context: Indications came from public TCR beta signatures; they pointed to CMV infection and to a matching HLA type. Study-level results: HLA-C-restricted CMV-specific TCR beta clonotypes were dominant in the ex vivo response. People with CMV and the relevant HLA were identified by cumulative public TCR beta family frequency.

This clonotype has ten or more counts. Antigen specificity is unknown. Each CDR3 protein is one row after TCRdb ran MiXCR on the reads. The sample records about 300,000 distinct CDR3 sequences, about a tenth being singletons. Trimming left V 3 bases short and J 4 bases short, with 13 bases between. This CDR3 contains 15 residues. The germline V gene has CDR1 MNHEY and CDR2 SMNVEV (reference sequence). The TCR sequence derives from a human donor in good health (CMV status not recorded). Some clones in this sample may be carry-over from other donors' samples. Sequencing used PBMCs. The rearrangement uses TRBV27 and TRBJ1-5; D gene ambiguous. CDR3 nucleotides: TGTGCCAGCAGTTTGACAATTTCTATTAATCAGCCCCAGCATTTT. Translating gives CASSLTISINQPQHF.